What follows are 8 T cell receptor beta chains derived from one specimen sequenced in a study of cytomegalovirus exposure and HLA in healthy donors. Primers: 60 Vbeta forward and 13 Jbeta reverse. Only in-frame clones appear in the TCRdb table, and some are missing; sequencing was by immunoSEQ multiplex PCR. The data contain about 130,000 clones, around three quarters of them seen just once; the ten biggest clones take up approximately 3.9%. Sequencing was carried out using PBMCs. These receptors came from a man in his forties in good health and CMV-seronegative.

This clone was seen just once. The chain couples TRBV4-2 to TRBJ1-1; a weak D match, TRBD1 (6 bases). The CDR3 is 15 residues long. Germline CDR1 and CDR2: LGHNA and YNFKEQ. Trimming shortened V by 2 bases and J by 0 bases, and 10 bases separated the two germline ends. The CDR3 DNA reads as TGTGCCAGCAGCCAACGGACAGACATGAACACTGAAGCTTTCTTT. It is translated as CASSQRTDMNTEAFF.

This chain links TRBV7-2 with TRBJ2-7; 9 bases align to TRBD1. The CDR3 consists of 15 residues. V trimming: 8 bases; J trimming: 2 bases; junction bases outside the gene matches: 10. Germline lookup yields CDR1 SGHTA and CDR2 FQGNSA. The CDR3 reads CASATGGDPTYEQYF. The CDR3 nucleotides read TGTGCCAGCGCGACAGGGGGGGACCCCACCTACGAGCAGTACTTC.

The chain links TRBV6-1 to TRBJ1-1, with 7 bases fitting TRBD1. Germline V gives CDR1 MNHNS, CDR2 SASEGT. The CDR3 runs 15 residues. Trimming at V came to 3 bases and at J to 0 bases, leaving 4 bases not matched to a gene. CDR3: CASSDLQGVNTEAFF. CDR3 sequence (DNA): TGTGCCAGCAGTGACCTTCAGGGGGTGAACACTGAAGCTTTCTTT.

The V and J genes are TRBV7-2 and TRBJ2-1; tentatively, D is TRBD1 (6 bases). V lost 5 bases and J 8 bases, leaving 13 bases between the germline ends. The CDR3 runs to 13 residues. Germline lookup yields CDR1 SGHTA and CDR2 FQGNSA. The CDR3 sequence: CASSKQGIDEQFF. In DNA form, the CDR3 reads TGTGCCAGCAGCAAACAGGGAATCGATGAGCAGTTCTTC.

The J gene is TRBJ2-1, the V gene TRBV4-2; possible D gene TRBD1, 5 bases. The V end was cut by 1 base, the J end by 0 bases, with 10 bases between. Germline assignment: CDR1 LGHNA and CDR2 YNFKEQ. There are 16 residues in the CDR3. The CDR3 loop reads CASSQGGQSSYNEQFF. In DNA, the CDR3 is TGTGCCAGCAGCCAAGGGGGCCAGAGCTCCTACAATGAGCAGTTCTTC.

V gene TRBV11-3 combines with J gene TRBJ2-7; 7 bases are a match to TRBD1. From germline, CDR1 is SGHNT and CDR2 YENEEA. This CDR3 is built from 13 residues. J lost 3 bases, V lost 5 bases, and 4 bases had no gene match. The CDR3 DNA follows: TGTGCCAGCAGCAAGGGACAGCACTACGAGCAGTACTTC. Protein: CASSKGQHYEQYF. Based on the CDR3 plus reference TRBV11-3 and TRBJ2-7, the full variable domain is EAGVVQSPRYKIIEKKQPVAFWCNPISGHNTLYWYLQNLGQGPELLIRYENEEAVDDSQLPKDRFSAERLKGVDSTLKIQPAELGDSAVYLCASSKGQHYEQYFGPGTRLTVT.

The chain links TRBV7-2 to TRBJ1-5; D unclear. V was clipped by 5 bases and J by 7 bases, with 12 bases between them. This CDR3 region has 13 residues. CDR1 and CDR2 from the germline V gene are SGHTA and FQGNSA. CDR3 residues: CASSPGGRQPQHF. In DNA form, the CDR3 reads TGTGCCAGCAGCCCGGGAGGACGGCAGCCCCAGCATTTT.

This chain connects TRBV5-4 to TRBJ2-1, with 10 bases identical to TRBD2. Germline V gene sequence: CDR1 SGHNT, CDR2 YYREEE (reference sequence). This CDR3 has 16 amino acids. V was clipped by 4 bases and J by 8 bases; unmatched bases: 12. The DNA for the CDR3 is TGTGCCAGCAGCCCAGGGGGGAGCGGGGGGGCCCATGAGCAGTTCTTC. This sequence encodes CASSPGGSGGAHEQFF.